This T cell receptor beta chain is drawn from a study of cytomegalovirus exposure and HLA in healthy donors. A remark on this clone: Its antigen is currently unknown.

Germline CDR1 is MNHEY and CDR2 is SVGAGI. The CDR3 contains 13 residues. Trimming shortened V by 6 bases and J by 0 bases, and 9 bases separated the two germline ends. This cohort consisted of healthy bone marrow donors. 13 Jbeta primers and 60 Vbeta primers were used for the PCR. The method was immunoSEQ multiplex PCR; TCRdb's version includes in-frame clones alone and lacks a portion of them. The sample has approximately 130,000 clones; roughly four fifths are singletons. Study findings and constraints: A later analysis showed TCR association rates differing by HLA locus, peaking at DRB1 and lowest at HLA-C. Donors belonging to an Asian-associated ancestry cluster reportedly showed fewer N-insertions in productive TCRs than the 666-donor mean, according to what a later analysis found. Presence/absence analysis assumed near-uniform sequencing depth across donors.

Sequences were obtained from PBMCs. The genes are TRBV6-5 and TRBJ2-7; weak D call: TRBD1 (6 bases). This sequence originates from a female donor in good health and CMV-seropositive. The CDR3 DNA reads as TGTGCCAGCAGCGGGACAACCTCCTACGAGCAGTACTTC. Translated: CASSGTTSYEQYF.